This T cell receptor (beta chain) was recovered during a study of blood T cell repertoires in COVID-19. On the study more broadly: From the United States, Italy and Spain came samples of acute and convalescent COVID-19. PBMCs, B-cell-depleted T cells, or T cells were the source of the cDNA or gDNA that made up the material.

As processed by the authors: The authors estimated nucleated cell counts from reference gene primer amplification. Produced via immunoSEQ multiplex PCR; TCRdb's table is partial and in-frame only. For V, J and clone size, that table is used; D and trimming come from the DNA. This table holds roughly 250,000 clones, approximately 85% found once. CDR3 size: 17 residues. Germline V gene sequence: CDR1 PRHDT, CDR2 FYEKMQ (reference sequence). V shed 2 bases, J shed 4 bases, and the junction held 11 bases outside the gene matches. This clonotype originated in a woman aged 55-70 years with active or convalescent COVID-19. The material sequenced was peripheral blood. The V call is TRBV13, the J call TRBJ2-7; 10 positions match TRBD1. The CDR3 loop is CASSLMSGQGRGYEQYF. CDR3 DNA: TGTGCCAGCAGCTTAATGTCGGGACAGGGGAGGGGTTACGAGCAGTACTTC.